Listed below are T cell receptor beta chains from one sample, sequenced in a study of glioma-infiltrating T cells. MiXCR, run by TCRdb on the multiplex PCR reads, gives a single entry per CDR3 protein. This sample has about 130,000 distinct CDR3 sequences, with around a quarter found just once. The source material was glioma tissue, nonneoplastic brain tissue, or PBMCs (not recorded which). All receptors come from a human donor with low-grade glioma or glioblastoma, undergoing nonglioma brain surgery, or in good health (not recorded which). Each CDR3 is given with its conserved first and last residue. Fields, in order: clone size, D gene, V gene, J gene, CDR3 DNA, CDR3 protein. The D gene is left open where the match is weak. The size field is filled for only some rows; it gives once, few, many or a size class.

many,TRBD1,TRBV6-1,TRBJ1-2,TGTGCCAGCAGTCCGACAGGGACGTTTCGCTACACCTTC,CASSPTGTFRYTF
few,.,TRBV5-1,TRBJ2-3,TGCGCCAGCAGCACACGCGCGGGGAGCACAGATACGCAGTATTTT,CASSTRAGSTDTQYF
once,TRBD2,TRBV7-2,TRBJ2-1,TGTGCCAGCTCACCACTCAACCCCCAAGACGGGGGGAGCTCCTACAATGAGCAGTTCTTC,CASSPLNPQDGGSSYNEQFF
few,.,TRBV11-2,TRBJ2-1,TGTGCCAGCAGCTTACTCCGGGGGGCATACAATGAGCAGTTCTTC,CASSLLRGAYNEQFF
many,TRBD1,TRBV20-1,TRBJ1-6,TGCAGTGCTAGAGATGCAGGGGGGGGTTCACCCCTCCACTTT,CSARDAGGGSPLHF
many,.,TRBV7-9,TRBJ1-1,TGTGCCAGCAGCTTGGGAGCGACTGAAGCTTTCTTT,CASSLGATEAFF
.,.,TRBV14,TRBJ1-6,TGTGCCAGCAGCCAACTTGCCTCGGGCTCACCCCTCCACTTT,CASSQLASGSPLHF
.,.,TRBV11-2,TRBJ2-3,TGCGTCAGCAGCTTGGCCGCAGGGAGCACAGATACGCAGTATTTT,CVSSLAAGSTDTQYF
few,TRBD2,TRBV6-1,TRBJ2-1,TGTGCCAGCACGACCGGGACTAGTTACAATGAGCAGTTCTTC,CASTTGTSYNEQFF
many,.,TRBV7-6,TRBJ2-1,TGTGCCAGCAGCTTAGGTTCTGATGAGCAGTTCTTC,CASSLGSDEQFF
many,.,TRBV6-1,TRBJ1-1,TGTGCCAGCAGCCCGCACATGAACACTGAAGCTTTCTTT,CASSPHMNTEAFF
many,TRBD2,TRBV6-1,TRBJ2-1,TGTGCCAGCAGTCGCGGGGGGGACAATGAGCAGTTCTTC,CASSRGGDNEQFF
.,TRBD1,TRBV13,TRBJ1-2,TGTGCCAGCAGCTTAGGACAGGGGGCCGGTGGTGGCTACACCTTC,CASSLGQGAGGGYTF
few,.,TRBV20-1,TRBJ2-5,TGCAGTGCTAGAGTTGCCAGAGGAGAGACCCAGTACTTC,CSARVARGETQYF
.,.,TRBV29-1,TRBJ1-1,TGCAGCGTTGAAACGACCGGGGGGACTGAAGCTTTCTTT,CSVETTGGTEAFF